This entry is about one T cell receptor beta chain. This entry is derived from a study of T cell responses to AZD1222 COVID-19 vaccine. Sequencing used immunoSEQ multiplex PCR; TCRdb keeps in-frame clones, though not all of them. Found here are 200,000 to 250,000 clones, around 94% of them singletons; the top ten hold approximately 1.7%. In germline, CDR1 is MNHEY, CDR2 SMNVEV (reference sequence). The CDR3 totals 15 residues. V lost 5 bases, J lost 7 bases, and 14 bases stayed unmatched. V usage is TRBV27 and J usage is TRBJ2-7, with 7 bases identical to TRBD1. This TCR was sampled from an adult who received the MenACWY meningococcal vaccine as a control. This specimen was peripheral blood, taken 28 days after the second dose of the MenACWY control vaccine. CDR3 nucleotides: TGTGCCAGCAGTGCAGGACAGGCAGCTAGTAGAGAGCAGTACTTC. It encodes CASSAGQAASREQYF.